This entry lists 23 T cell receptor beta chains sequenced from one sample in a study of human T cells and chemical hapten exposure. The time point is: pre-sensitization, week 0. The treatment is: therapeutic diphenylcyclopropenone sensitization with weekly scalp DPC. TCRdb re-derived calls from the RACE reads in MiXCR, one entry per CDR3 protein. The sample yields 80,000 to 100,000 distinct CDR3 sequences, roughly 10% seen once. The specimen was whole blood, collected in connection with sensitization to the hapten diphenylcyclopropenone (DPC). The source is a woman aged 60-75 years with alopecia areata. Some clones in this sample may be carry-over from other donors' samples.

The chain employs TRBV6-1 and TRBJ1-1; TRBD1 matches 7 bases. Germline assignment: CDR1 MNHNS and CDR2 SASEGT. There are 13 residues in the CDR3. Unmatched junction bases numbered 6, after V lost 5 bases and J lost 6 bases. CDR3 coding DNA: TGTGCCAGCAGTATGACAGGGCTCTCTGAAGCTTTCTTT. It translates to CASSMTGLSEAFF.

This clonotype was seen many times. The chain joins TRBV6-1 to TRBJ1-1; D gene unclear. The CDR3 consists of 12 residues. V lost 5 bases, J lost 0 bases, and 4 bases lay in between. Per the germline V gene, CDR1 is MNHNS and CDR2 is SASEGT. CDR3 sequence reads: CASSYMNTEAFF. In nucleotides, the CDR3 is TGTGCCAGCAGTTACATGAACACTGAAGCTTTCTTT.

This clonotype was recorded at least ten times. The chain couples TRBV16 to TRBJ1-1; D possibly corresponds to TRBD1 (5 bases). V was trimmed by 4 bases and J by 4 bases, leaving 22 bases between them. CDR1 and CDR2 (germline): KGHSY, FQNENV. The CDR3 extends over 17 amino acids. For the CDR3, the DNA is TGTGCCAGCAGCCGGGGCGGGGTACGCAATTCGGGCACTGAAGCTTTCTTT. Its protein is CASSRGGVRNSGTEAFF.

This clonotype came up many times. The chain has TRBV2 and TRBJ2-1; D may be TRBD1 (6 bases). The ends were cut back, 5 bases at V and 4 bases at J, with 21 bases in the middle. This CDR3 region has 17 residues. The germline CDR1 and CDR2 sequences are SNHLY and FYNNEI. In DNA, the CDR3 is TGTGCCAGCAGTCCGGGGCCGGGACAAGGAAGGTACAATGAGCAGTTCTTC. Amino acid sequence: CASSPGPGQGRYNEQFF.

This clonotype was counted ten times or more. The V and J genes are TRBV12-5 and TRBJ1-1, with 9 nucleotides matching TRBD1. This CDR3 is built from 19 residues. V lost 5 bases, J lost 4 bases, and 20 bases stayed unmatched. Germline V lookup: CDR1 LGHNT, CDR2 FRNRAP. This CDR3 reads CASGPRGVTGGPLGTEAFF. In DNA, the CDR3 is TGTGCTAGTGGTCCCCGGGGAGTGACAGGGGGACCCTTGGGCACTGAAGCTTTCTTT.

The chain joins TRBV7-3 to TRBJ2-7, with 8 positions matching TRBD2. This CDR3 is built from 15 residues. CDR1 and CDR2 from the germline V gene are SGHTA and FQGTGA. The V and J ends lost 0 bases and 4 bases, in that order; junction bases with no gene match: 5. As DNA, the CDR3 is TGTGCCAGCAGCTTAACCCCGGGGGGGCAGTACGAGCAGTACTTC. Protein: CASSLTPGGQYEQYF. Combining the CDR3 with reference TRBV7-3 and TRBJ2-7 gives the whole variable domain GAGVSQTPSNKVTEKGKYVELRCDPISGHTALYWYRQSLGQGPEFLIYFQGTGAADDSGLPNDRFFAVRPEGSVSTLKIQRTERGDSAVYLCASSLTPGGQYEQYFGPGTRLTVT.

This clonotype was counted at least ten times. This chain's CDR3 is CANSQELPNTEAFF. CDR3 bases: TGCGCCAATTCACAGGAGCTACCGAACACTGAAGCTTTCTTT. The chain links TRBV10-1 to TRBJ1-1, with a tentative D call TRBD1 (5 bases). The germline V and J ends were trimmed by 10 bases and 1 base, with 16 bases remaining between them. This CDR3 comprises 14 residues. CDR1 is WNHNN and CDR2 is SYGVQD in the germline V gene (reference sequence).

This clonotype has ten or more counts. CDR3 coding DNA: TGTGCCAGCAGCTTGGAGTACGAGCAGTACTTC. It encodes CASSLEYEQYF. The chain uses TRBV5-6 and TRBJ2-7; D not certain. Germline CDR1 and CDR2: SGHDT and YYEEEE. V shed 0 bases and J shed 4 bases, with 2 bases lying between them. This CDR3 region has 11 residues. The full variable domain, rest sourced from reference TRBV5-6 and TRBJ2-7, is DAGVTQSPTHLIKTRGQQVTLRCSPKSGHDTVSWYQQALGQGPQFIFQYYEEEERQRGNFPDRFSGHQFPNYSSELNVNALLLGDSALYLCASSLEYEQYFGPGTRLTVT.

This chain uses TRBV20-1 with TRBJ2-1; TRBD1 aligns across 9 bases. V was pared by 6 bases and J by 4 bases, with 7 bases of the junction left unmatched. Germline CDR1 DFQATT, CDR2 SNEGSKA (reference sequence). The CDR3 sequence is 14 residues long. The CDR3 DNA follows: TGCAGTGCCCACCACAGGGGGCGTTACAATGAGCAGTTCTTC. Translation: CSAHHRGRYNEQFF.

In its sample, this clonotype was seen many times. The V call is TRBV6-1, the J call TRBJ1-1; tentatively, D is TRBD1 (6 bases). CDR3 length equals 16 residues. The germline CDR1 and CDR2 sequences are MNHNS and SASEGT. The V end lost 8 bases, the J end lost 2 bases, and 21 bases lay between the germline ends. The chain's CDR3 is CASCFGGRGINTEAFF. CDR3 DNA sequence: TGTGCCAGCTGTTTTGGGGGCAGGGGTATTAACACTGAAGCTTTCTTT.

The CDR3 loop reads CASSQVQGFEKLFF. DNA of the CDR3: TGTGCCAGCAGCCAAGTACAGGGATTTGAAAAACTGTTTTTT. This chain connects TRBV3-1 to TRBJ1-4, with D perhaps TRBD1 (6 bases). V lost 1 base and J lost 7, with 10 bases in between. CDR3 length: 14 amino acids. Germline CDR1 is LGHDT and CDR2 is YNNKEL (reference sequence).

This clonotype occurred many times. This chain links TRBV6-2 or TRBV6-3 with TRBJ1-5; D is undetermined. The CDR3 totals 12 residues. V shed 0 bases and J shed 6 bases, with 3 bases lying between them. CDR1 MNHEY and CDR2 SVGEGT come from the germline V gene. This CDR3 is CASSYSFQPQHF. In DNA, the CDR3 is TGTGCCAGCAGTTACTCATTTCAGCCCCAGCATTTT.

This clonotype was seen ten or more times. This chain uses TRBV27 with TRBJ1-5, with no clear D. Germline values: CDR1 MNHEY, CDR2 SMNVEV (reference sequence). This CDR3 spans 16 amino acids. V was trimmed by 0 bases and J by 2 bases, leaving 11 bases between them. CDR3 nucleotide sequence: TGTGCCAGCAGTTTATCCCCCGCGACGGGCAATCAGCCCCAGCATTTT. Residues: CASSLSPATGNQPQHF.

This clonotype occurred a few times. This chain joins TRBV5-1 and TRBJ1-1; 7 nucleotides match TRBD1. This CDR3 has 17 amino acids. Germline V gives CDR1 SGHRS, CDR2 YFSETQ. Unmatched junction bases numbered 16, after V lost 4 bases and J lost 4 bases. DNA of the CDR3: TGCGCCAGCAGCCCCCGGGACAGTTTGACGAGGGGCACTGAAGCTTTCTTT. Protein: CASSPRDSLTRGTEAFF.

This clonotype was recorded at least ten times. This chain joins TRBV20-1 and TRBJ1-5; D is uncertain. V was trimmed by 0 bases and J by 2 bases, leaving 11 bases between them. Looked up from germline, CDR1 is DFQATT and CDR2 is SNEGSKA (reference sequence). The CDR3 has 15 residues. The CDR3 DNA reads TGCAGTGCTAGAGATGCAGGAGGAGGCAATCAGCCCCAGCATTTT. It is translated as CSARDAGGGNQPQHF.

This clonotype was counted many times. The chain links TRBV28 to TRBJ2-1; D may match TRBD1 or TRBD2 (5 bases each). CDR1 is MDHEN, CDR2 SYDVKM, per germline. The CDR3 totals 14 residues. The V gene lost 5 bases and the J gene lost 10 bases, with 18 bases spanning the gap. CDR3 sequence (DNA): TGTGCCAGCAGTCTCCTGCGGGCCCGGGGCGAGCAGTTCTTC. It translates to CASSLLRARGEQFF. Variable domain in full (rest from reference TRBV28 and TRBJ2-1): DVKVTQSSRYLVKRTGEKVFLECVQDMDHENMFWYRQDPGLGLRLIYFSYDVKMKEKGDIPEGYSVSREKKERFSLILESASTNQTSMYLCASSLLRARGEQFFGPGTRLTVL.

V is TRBV10-3 and J is TRBJ1-2, with D tentatively TRBD1 (5 bases). V lost 0 bases, J lost 8 bases, and 22 bases lay in between. Germline V CDR1 and CDR2: ENHRY, SYGVKD. The CDR3 loop spans 17 amino acids. CDR3 nucleotide sequence: TGTGCCATCAGTGAGTCGAATCTGGCCCACGGGGGAAACGGCTACACCTTC. Translation: CAISESNLAHGGNGYTF.

In its sample, this clonotype was seen a few times. V usage is TRBV6-5 and J usage is TRBJ1-2; D might be TRBD1 (5 bases). V lost 6 bases and J lost 1, with 15 bases in between. This CDR3 has 15 residues. In germline, CDR1 is MNHEY, CDR2 SVGAGI. DNA of the CDR3: TGTGCCAGCAGCCCCCAGGCGACAGTTAACTATGGCTACACCTTC. It specifies CASSPQATVNYGYTF.

This clonotype has a count of ten or more. V is TRBV20-1 and J is TRBJ1-5, with a tentative D call TRBD1 (6 bases). Trimming left V 6 bases short and J 11 bases short, with 26 bases between. This CDR3 has 15 amino acids. Germline CDR1 reads DFQATT; CDR2 reads SNEGSKA (reference sequence). CDR3 sequence (DNA): TGCAGTGCGGGGGCGGGGCACCTGGTGGCAGGGGCCCAGCATTTT. This sequence encodes CSAGAGHLVAGAQHF.

This clonotype has a count of ten or more. V usage is TRBV29-1 and J usage is TRBJ1-2; TRBD1 might be the D (6 bases). This CDR3 comprises 16 residues. Germline V lookup: CDR1 SQVTM, CDR2 ANQGSEA. Trimming removed 6 bases at V and 1 base at J, with 21 bases between. This CDR3 is CSVLTNIRGNNYGYTF. The CDR3 coding sequence is TGCAGCGTCCTGACTAACATCAGGGGTAATAACTATGGCTACACCTTC. The full variable domain, rest sourced from reference TRBV29-1 and TRBJ1-2, is SAVISQKPSRDICQRGTSLTIQCQVDSQVTMMFWYRQQPGQSLTLIATANQGSEATYESGFVIDKFPISRPNLTFSTLTVSNMSPEDSSIYLCSVLTNIRGNNYGYTFGSGTRLTVV.

Of note for this clonotype: This may arise from a read error, as a much more abundant clone is one base away. This sequence joins TRBV29-1 and TRBJ1-2; tentatively, D is TRBD1 (5 bases). Looked up from germline, CDR1 is SQVTM and CDR2 is ANQGSEA. The V end was cut by 5 bases, the J end by 5 bases, with 15 bases between. This CDR3 contains 13 residues. The CDR3 spells CSVPDEGRYGYTF. The CDR3 DNA is TGCAGCGTTCCGGATGAGGGACGGTATGGCTACACCTTC.

This sequence joins TRBV27 and TRBJ1-1; tentatively, D is TRBD1 (6 bases). The germline V and J ends were trimmed by 6 bases and 8 bases, with 19 bases remaining between them. Per germline, CDR1 MNHEY and CDR2 SMNVEV (reference sequence). The length of the CDR3 is 14 residues. The DNA for the CDR3 is TGTGCCAGCAGACGGACAGCCGAGAAGGCGGAAGCTTTCTTT. It is translated as CASRRTAEKAEAFF.

This clonotype was seen a few times. The chain recombines TRBV20-1 with TRBJ1-1; D perhaps matches TRBD1 (6 bases). Germline CDR1 DFQATT, CDR2 SNEGSKA (reference sequence). The V and J ends lost 0 bases and 1 base respectively, with 9 bases between them. The CDR3 extends over 14 amino acids. The CDR3 DNA sequence: TGCAGTGCTAGAGACGCGGGACAGAACACTGAAGCTTTCTTT. It yields the protein CSARDAGQNTEAFF.